This TCR beta chain was profiled in a study of T-cell memory formation after mild COVID-19. On the study more broadly: Largely donor-specific TCR clusters were found.

As for this clonotype: Antigen specificity is unknown.

Study-level findings and limits: Among clones peaking at day 37 in the second wave, SARS-CoV-2 specificity remained unconfirmed. Later expanders leaned CD4+, whereas day 15 to 85 contracting clones were balanced CD4/CD8.

Barcoded TCR alpha and TCR beta cDNA libraries with UMIs came from 5'RACE using constant-segment primers. Using its own MiXCR run on the 5' RACE reads, TCRdb lists one record per CDR3 protein. The sample carries roughly 610,000 distinct CDR3 sequences, 17% recorded once. CDR3 length: 16 amino acids. Germline assignment: CDR1 SGHNT and CDR2 YENEEA. V shed 3 bases and J shed 4 bases, with 17 bases lying between them. The chain carries TRBV11-3 and TRBJ2-3; tentatively, D is TRBD1 (5 bases). The sequence was collected from an adult woman who had mild COVID-19 (a few samples of this study predate the infection). Cell type and time point are not known. Sample: PBMCs or a T cell subset sorted from them (not recorded which). The CDR3 DNA sequence: TGTGCCAGCAGCTTCCCGATAGGGGTAGCCTCAGATACGCAGTATTTT. Its translation is CASSFPIGVASDTQYF.